This T cell receptor (beta chain) came from a study of graft-versus-host responses after intestinal transplantation. About the research overall: Multivisceral, liver-intestinal, or isolated intestinal transplants were performed in recipients. Tacrolimus plus steroids were given to all recipients for approximately three years, preceded by anti-thymocyte globulin induction. Notes on the study in general: Peak levels of circulating GvH clones tracked with early post-transplant HvG declines.

In regard to this clone: The antigen is unknown.

Generated by immunoSEQ multiplex PCR, the TCRdb table keeps only in-frame clones and is missing some. The sample contains under 85,000 clones, roughly 87% of which appear only once. The germline V gene encodes CDR1 SGDLS and CDR2 YYNGEE. The CDR3 consists of 14 residues. Trimming left V 3 bases short and J 4 bases short, with 13 bases between. The material was unstimulated CD8+ T cells sorted from spleen or lymph node cells, obtained before intestinal transplant. The chain has TRBV9 and TRBJ2-5, with D maybe TRBD2 (5 bases). The TCR originated in a human donor who received an intestinal transplant. The CDR3 coding sequence is TGTGCCAGCAGCGCTCCGCGGGCCCCAGAGACCCAGTACTTC. This gives the protein CASSAPRAPETQYF.